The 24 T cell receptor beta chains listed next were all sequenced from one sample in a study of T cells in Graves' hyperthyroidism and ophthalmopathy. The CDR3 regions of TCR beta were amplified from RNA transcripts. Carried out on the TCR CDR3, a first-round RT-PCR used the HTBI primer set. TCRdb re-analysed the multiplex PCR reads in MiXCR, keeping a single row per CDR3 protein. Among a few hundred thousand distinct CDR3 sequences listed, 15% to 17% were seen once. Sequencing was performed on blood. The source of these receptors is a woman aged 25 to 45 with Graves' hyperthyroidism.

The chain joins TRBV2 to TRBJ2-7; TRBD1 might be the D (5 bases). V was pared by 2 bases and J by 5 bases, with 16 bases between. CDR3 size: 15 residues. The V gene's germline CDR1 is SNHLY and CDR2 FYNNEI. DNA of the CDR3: TGTGCCAGCAGTGAAAGGCAGGGTGATCGGAACGAGCAGTACTTC. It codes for CASSERQGDRNEQYF. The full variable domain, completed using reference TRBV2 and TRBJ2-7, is EPEVTQTPSHQVTQMGQEVILRCVPISNHLYFYWYRQILGQKVEFLVSFYNNEISEKSEIFDDQFSVERPDGSNFTLKIRSTKLEDSAMYFCASSERQGDRNEQYFGPGTRLTVT.

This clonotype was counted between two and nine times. In nucleotides, the CDR3 is TGTGCCAGCAGCCCTCCCCCCGGGCGGACCTACAATGAGCAGTTCTTC. This sequence encodes CASSPPPGRTYNEQFF. V is TRBV27 and J is TRBJ2-1; no reliable D call. This CDR3 is 16 amino acids long. V was pared by 6 bases and J by 2 bases, with 17 bases between. Germline V gives CDR1 MNHEY, CDR2 SMNVEV (reference sequence).

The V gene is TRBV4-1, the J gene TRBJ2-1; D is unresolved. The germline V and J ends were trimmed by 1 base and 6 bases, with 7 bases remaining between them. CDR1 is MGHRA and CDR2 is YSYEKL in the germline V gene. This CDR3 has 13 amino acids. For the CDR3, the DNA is TGCGCCAGCAGCCAAGCCGCATCCAATGAGCAGTTCTTC. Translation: CASSQAASNEQFF.

CDR3 in amino acids: CASSPPMGGRYYEQYF. DNA of the CDR3: TGTGCCAGCAGCCCCCCAATGGGGGGCCGCTATTACGAGCAGTACTTC. The V gene is TRBV7-9, the J gene TRBJ2-7; D possibly uses TRBD1 or TRBD2 (6 bases each). CDR3 length: 16 amino acids. Germline CDR1 reads SEHNR; CDR2 reads FQNEAQ (reference sequence). The V and J ends lost 5 bases and 4 bases respectively, with 21 bases between them.

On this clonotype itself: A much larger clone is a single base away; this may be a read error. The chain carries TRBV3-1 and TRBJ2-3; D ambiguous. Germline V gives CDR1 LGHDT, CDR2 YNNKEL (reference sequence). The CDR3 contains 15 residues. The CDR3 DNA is TGTGCCAGCAGCCAAGCCAGGCTTAGCACAGATATGCAGTATTTT. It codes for CASSQARLSTDMQYF.

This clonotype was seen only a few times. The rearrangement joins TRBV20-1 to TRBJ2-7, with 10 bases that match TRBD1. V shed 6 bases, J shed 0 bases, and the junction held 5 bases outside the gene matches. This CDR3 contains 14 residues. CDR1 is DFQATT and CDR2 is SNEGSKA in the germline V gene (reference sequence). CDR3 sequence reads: CSANRDRGSYEQYF. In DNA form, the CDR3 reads TGCAGTGCAAACCGGGACAGGGGCTCCTACGAGCAGTACTTC.

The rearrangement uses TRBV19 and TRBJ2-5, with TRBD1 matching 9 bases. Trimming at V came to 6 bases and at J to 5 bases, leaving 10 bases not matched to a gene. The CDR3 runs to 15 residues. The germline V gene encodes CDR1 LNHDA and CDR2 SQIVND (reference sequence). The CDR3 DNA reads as TGTGCCAGTAGGAGGGACAGGGCGCAGGTCGAGACCCAGTACTTC. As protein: CASRRDRAQVETQYF.

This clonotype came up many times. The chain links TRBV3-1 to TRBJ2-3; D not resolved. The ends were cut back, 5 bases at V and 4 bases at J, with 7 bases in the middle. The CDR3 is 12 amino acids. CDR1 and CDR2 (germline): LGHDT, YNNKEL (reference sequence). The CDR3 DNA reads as TGTGCCAGCAGCAGCCAGGCAGATACGCAGTATTTT. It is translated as CASSSQADTQYF.

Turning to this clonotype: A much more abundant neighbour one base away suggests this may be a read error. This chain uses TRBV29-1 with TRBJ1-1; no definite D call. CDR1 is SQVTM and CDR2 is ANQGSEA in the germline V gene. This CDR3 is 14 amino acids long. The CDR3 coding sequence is TGCAGCGTTGAATCCCCCGGGCTGAACACTGAAGCTCTCTTT. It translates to CSVESPGLNTEALF.

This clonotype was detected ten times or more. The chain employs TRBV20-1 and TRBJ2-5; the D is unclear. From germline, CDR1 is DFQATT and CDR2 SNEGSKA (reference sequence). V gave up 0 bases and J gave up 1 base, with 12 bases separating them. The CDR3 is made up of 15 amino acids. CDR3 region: CSARDWKTVQETQYF. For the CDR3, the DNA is TGCAGTGCTAGAGATTGGAAGACGGTCCAAGAGACCCAGTACTTC.

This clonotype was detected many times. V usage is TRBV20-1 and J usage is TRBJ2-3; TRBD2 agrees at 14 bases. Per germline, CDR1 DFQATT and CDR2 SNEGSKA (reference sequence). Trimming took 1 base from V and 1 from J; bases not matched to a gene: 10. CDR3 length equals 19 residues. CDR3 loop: CSARVFGTSGRIGTDTQYF. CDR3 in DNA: TGCAGTGCTAGAGTCTTCGGGACTAGCGGGAGAATTGGCACAGATACGCAGTATTTT.

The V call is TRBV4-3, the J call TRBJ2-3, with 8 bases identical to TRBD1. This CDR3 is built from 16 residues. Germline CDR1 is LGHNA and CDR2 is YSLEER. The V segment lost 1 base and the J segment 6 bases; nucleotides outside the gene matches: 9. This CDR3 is CASSQGRQGAPDTQYF. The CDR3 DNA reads TGCGCCAGCAGCCAAGGTAGGCAGGGGGCGCCCGATACGCAGTATTTT.

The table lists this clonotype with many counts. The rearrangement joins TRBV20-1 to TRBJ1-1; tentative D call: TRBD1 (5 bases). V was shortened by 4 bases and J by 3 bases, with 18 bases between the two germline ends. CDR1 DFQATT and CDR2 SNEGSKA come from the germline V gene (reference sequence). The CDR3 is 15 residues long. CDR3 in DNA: TGCAGTGCTAAAAGGTGGGGCAGAGGGGACACTGAAGCTTTCTTT. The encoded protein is CSAKRWGRGDTEAFF.

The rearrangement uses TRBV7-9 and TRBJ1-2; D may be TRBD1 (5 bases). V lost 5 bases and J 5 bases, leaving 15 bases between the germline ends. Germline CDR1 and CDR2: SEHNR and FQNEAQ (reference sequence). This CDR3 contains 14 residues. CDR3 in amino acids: CASSLGLDSYGYTF. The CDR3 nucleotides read TGTGCCAGCAGCCTAGGACTTGACAGTTATGGCTACACCTTC.

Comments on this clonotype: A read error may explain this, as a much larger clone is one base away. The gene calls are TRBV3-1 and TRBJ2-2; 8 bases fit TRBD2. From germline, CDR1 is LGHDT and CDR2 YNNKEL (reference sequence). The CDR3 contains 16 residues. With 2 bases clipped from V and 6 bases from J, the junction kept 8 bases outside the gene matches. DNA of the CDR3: TGTGCCAGCAGCCAAAGGGCGGGAGGATGGGCCGGGGAGCTGTTTTTT. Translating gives CASSQRAGGWAGELFF.

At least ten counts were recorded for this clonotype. CDR3 coding DNA: TGTGCCGCAGGGACTAGCGGAGAAGAGACCCAGTACTTC. Translating it yields CAAGTSGEETQYF. This chain connects TRBV28 to TRBJ2-5; 11 bases fit TRBD2. The CDR3 runs 13 residues. Germline CDR1 is MDHEN and CDR2 is SYDVKM. The V segment lost 11 bases and the J segment 3 bases; nucleotides outside the gene matches: 5.

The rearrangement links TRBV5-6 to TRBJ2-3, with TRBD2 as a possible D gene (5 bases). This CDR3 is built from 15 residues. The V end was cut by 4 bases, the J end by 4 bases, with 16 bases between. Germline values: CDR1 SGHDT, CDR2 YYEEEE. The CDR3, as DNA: TGTGCCAGCAGCGCCTTCGCGAGGGAACCAGATACGCAGTATTTT. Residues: CASSAFAREPDTQYF.

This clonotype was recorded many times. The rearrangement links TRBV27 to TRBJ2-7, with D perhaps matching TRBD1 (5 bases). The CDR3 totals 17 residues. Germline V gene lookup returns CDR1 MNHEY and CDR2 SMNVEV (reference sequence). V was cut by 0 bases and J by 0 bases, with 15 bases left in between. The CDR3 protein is CASSLSGTGFSSYEQYF. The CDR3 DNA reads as TGTGCCAGCAGTTTATCGGGTACAGGTTTTAGCTCCTACGAGCAGTACTTC.

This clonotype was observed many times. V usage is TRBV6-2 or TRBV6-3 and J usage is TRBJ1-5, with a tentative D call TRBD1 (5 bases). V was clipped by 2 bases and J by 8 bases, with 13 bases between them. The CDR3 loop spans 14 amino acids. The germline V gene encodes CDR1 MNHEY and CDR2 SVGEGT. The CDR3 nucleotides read TGTGCCAGCAGTTACCCCCCCCAGGGAAAGCCCCAGCATTTT. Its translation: CASSYPPQGKPQHF.

The CDR3 DNA reads as TGCAGTGGCTCGATGGCGGGAGGCGGGGATGAGCAGTTCTTC. It yields the protein CSGSMAGGGDEQFF. The chain uses TRBV20-1 and TRBJ2-1, with 8 bases aligning to TRBD2. V trimming: 7 bases; J trimming: 8 bases; junction bases outside the gene matches: 13. The germline gives CDR1 DFQATT, CDR2 SNEGSKA (reference sequence). CDR3 size: 14 residues.

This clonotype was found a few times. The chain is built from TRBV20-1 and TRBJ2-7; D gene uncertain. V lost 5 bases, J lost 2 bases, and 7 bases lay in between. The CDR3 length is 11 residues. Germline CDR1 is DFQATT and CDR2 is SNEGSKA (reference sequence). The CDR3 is CSALNPYEQYF. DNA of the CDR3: TGCAGTGCTTTGAACCCCTACGAGCAGTACTTC.

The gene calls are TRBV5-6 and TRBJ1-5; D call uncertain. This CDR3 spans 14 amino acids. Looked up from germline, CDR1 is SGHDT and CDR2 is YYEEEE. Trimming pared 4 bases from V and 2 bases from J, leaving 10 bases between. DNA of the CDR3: TGTGCCAGCAGCACCGCAGAGGGCAATCAGCCCCAGCATTTT. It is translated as CASSTAEGNQPQHF. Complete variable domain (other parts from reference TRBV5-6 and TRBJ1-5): DAGVTQSPTHLIKTRGQQVTLRCSPKSGHDTVSWYQQALGQGPQFIFQYYEEEERQRGNFPDRFSGHQFPNYSSELNVNALLLGDSALYLCASSTAEGNQPQHFGDGTRLSIL.

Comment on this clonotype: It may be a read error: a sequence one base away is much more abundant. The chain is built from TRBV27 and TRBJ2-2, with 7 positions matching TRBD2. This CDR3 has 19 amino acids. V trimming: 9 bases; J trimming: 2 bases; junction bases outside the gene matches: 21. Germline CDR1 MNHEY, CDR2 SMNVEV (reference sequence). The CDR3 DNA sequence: TGTGCCAGTTTCAACTTCGGGGGGTGGGGCCTAGAAAACACCGGGGAGCTGTTTTTT. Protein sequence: CASFNFGGWGLENTGELFF.

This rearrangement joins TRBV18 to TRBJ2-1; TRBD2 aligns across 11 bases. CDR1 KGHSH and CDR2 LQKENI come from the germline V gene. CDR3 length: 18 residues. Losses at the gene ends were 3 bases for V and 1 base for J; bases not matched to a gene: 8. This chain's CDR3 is CASSPYPSGRTSYNEQFF. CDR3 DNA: TGTGCCAGCTCACCCTATCCTAGCGGGAGGACGTCCTACAATGAGCAGTTCTTC.